These 29 T cell receptor beta chains originate from one sample sequenced in a study of prognosis after radiotherapy for stage I lung cancer. The authors amplified TCR beta CDR3 from genomic DNA using two-round multiplex PCR. The use of primers specific to each TRBV and TRBJ gene characterized first-round PCR. From the multiplex PCR reads, TCRdb called clonotypes with MiXCR, one entry per CDR3 protein. The table includes about 12,000 distinct CDR3 sequences, 45% to 65% detected once. The sequencing used PBMCs, collected before or after stereotactic body radiation therapy (not recorded which). The receptor source for this set is a donor over 45 with non-small cell lung cancer.

By share, this clonotype ranks as medium-sized. CDR3 in amino acids: CASSPQGRASYEQYF. DNA for the CDR3: TGTGCCAGCTCACCCCAAGGGAGGGCCTCCTACGAGCAGTACTTC. The chain joins TRBV18 to TRBJ2-7; 7 nucleotides agree with TRBD2. This CDR3 is 15 amino acids long. CDR1 KGHSH and CDR2 LQKENI come from the germline V gene. The trim removed 3 bases at V and 0 bases at J, leaving 5 bases unmatched.

This clonotype was recorded a few times. This likely traces to a read error, being one base from a far larger clone. V usage is TRBV7-9 and J usage is TRBJ2-1; 7 nucleotides match TRBD2. The CDR3 is 15 amino acids. J gave up 3 bases and V 2 bases, and 4 bases lay outside the gene matches. Germline-derived CDR1 and CDR2 are SEHNR and FQNEAQ (reference sequence). The CDR3 reads CASSLSSGIYNEQFF. The CDR3 coding sequence is TGTGCCAGCAGCTTATCCAGCGGGATCTACAATGAGCAGTTCTTC.

In its sample, this clonotype is medium-sized. The V call is TRBV20-1, the J call TRBJ2-7; D is unclear. CDR1 is DFQATT, CDR2 SNEGSKA, per germline (reference sequence). Trimming shortened V by 0 bases and J by 0 bases, and 9 bases separated the two germline ends. The CDR3 spans 14 residues. CDR3 nucleotides: TGCAGTGCTAGAGATTTAGTTCACTCCTACGAGCAGTACTTC. Translating gives CSARDLVHSYEQYF.

This clonotype showed up many times. V gene TRBV5-4 combines with J gene TRBJ2-7; tentative D call: TRBD2 (5 bases). V was pared by 0 bases and J by 7 bases, with 20 bases between. Germline V CDR1 and CDR2: SGHNT, YYREEE (reference sequence). The CDR3 length is 16 residues. The CDR3 loop reads CASSLGGSGPWEEQYF. In nucleotides, the CDR3 is TGTGCCAGCAGCTTGGGTGGGAGCGGTCCTTGGGAGGAGCAGTACTTC.

The chain carries TRBV10-2 and TRBJ2-6, with unresolved D. CDR1 is WSHSY and CDR2 is SAAADI in the germline V gene. V shed 5 bases and J shed 0 bases, with 8 bases lying between them. CDR3 length: 15 residues. CDR3 loop: CASSTRYSGANVLTF. The CDR3 nucleotides read TGCGCCAGCAGTACTCGTTACTCTGGGGCCAACGTCCTGACTTTC.

In its sample, this clonotype ranks as medium-sized. This chain links TRBV5-1 with TRBJ2-3; tentative D call: TRBD2 (6 bases). The CDR3 is 13 residues long. V lost 7 bases and J lost 0, with 9 bases in between. The V gene's germline CDR1 is SGHRS and CDR2 YFSETQ. CDR3 sequence: CASGGTSTDTQYF. The CDR3 bases are TGCGCCAGCGGGGGGACTAGCACAGATACGCAGTATTTT.

The gene calls are TRBV3-1 and TRBJ2-1, with 12 bases identical to TRBD2. Germline V CDR1 and CDR2: LGHDT, YNNKEL (reference sequence). V trimming: 0 bases; J trimming: 4 bases; junction bases outside the gene matches: 4. The CDR3 is made up of 17 amino acids. CDR3 sequence: CASSQERLAGVYNEQFF. CDR3 DNA sequence: TGTGCCAGCAGCCAAGAACGACTAGCGGGAGTGTACAATGAGCAGTTCTTC.

Concerning this clonotype: One base separates it from a far larger clone, so it is likely a read error. J is TRBJ2-5 and V is TRBV29-1; no clear D gene. The CDR3 sequence is 13 residues long. Germline-derived CDR1 and CDR2 are SQVTM and ANQGSEA. CDR3 sequence: CSVGEVLGNEHFF. The CDR3 DNA is TGCAGCGTTGGCGAGGTATTGGGCAATGAGCATTTCTTC.

Sample share makes this clonotype medium-sized. The CDR3 loop is CASSDSGGNYGYTF. The DNA for the CDR3 is TGTGCCAGCAGTGACTCGGGGGGCAACTATGGCTACACCTTC. V gene TRBV6-4 combines with J gene TRBJ1-2; maybe TRBD1 (6 bases). Germline V CDR1 and CDR2: MRHNA, SNTAGT. The ends were cut back, 0 bases at V and 2 bases at J, with 7 bases in the middle. The CDR3 has 14 residues.

By share of the sample, this clonotype is medium-sized. The rearrangement links TRBV28 to TRBJ1-1, with 9 positions matching TRBD1. This CDR3 is 14 amino acids long. V trimming: 3 bases; J trimming: 10 bases; junction bases outside the gene matches: 9. Looked up from germline, CDR1 is MDHEN and CDR2 is SYDVKM. CDR3 nucleotides: TGTGCCAGCAGTTTCGGGACAGGGTTAGGAGGAGCTTTCTTT. Its protein product is CASSFGTGLGGAFF.

The V call is TRBV28, the J call TRBJ1-5; the D gene is possibly TRBD1 (5 bases). Germline values: CDR1 MDHEN, CDR2 SYDVKM. Trimming left V 9 bases short and J 4 bases short, with 22 bases between. The CDR3 is 16 residues long. The CDR3 loop is CARSMIQGGGNQPQHF. Written as DNA, the CDR3 is TGTGCCAGAAGTATGATTCAGGGAGGAGGAAATCAGCCCCAGCATTTT.

The V gene is TRBV19, the J gene TRBJ2-1; D perhaps matches TRBD2 (5 bases). The CDR3 is 14 amino acids. Trimming took 7 bases from V and 1 from J, leaving 11 bases between them. The germline V gene has CDR1 LNHDA and CDR2 SQIVND (reference sequence). CDR3 region: CASTRTGSYNEQFF. The CDR3 DNA is TGTGCCAGTACTCGGACTGGATCCTACAATGAGCAGTTCTTC.

This chain joins TRBV12-3 or TRBV12-4 and TRBJ2-1; 7 nucleotides agree with TRBD2. With 7 bases clipped from V and 8 bases from J, the junction kept 8 bases outside the gene matches. The CDR3 has 13 amino acids. The CDR3 sequence is CASTGDYRYEQFF. The CDR3 nucleotides read TGTGCCAGCACTGGGGACTATAGATATGAGCAGTTCTTC.

This clonotype was counted at least ten times. CDR3 in DNA: TGTGCCAGCAGTTCGGGACACGGCGGGTGGACCCAGTACTTC. Encoded protein: CASSSGHGGWTQYF. V usage is TRBV27 and J usage is TRBJ2-5, with TRBD1 as a possible D gene (6 bases). The CDR3 covers 14 residues. CDR1 is MNHEY and CDR2 is SMNVEV in the germline V gene (reference sequence). The ends were cut back, 4 bases at V and 7 bases at J, with 16 bases in the middle.

Remarks on this clonotype: The junction departs from germline at one end; a sequencing error may be responsible. The rearrangement joins TRBV9 to TRBJ1-2; D remains ambiguous. This CDR3 spans 15 amino acids. Per the germline V gene, CDR1 is SGDLS and CDR2 is YYNGEE. The CDR3 region is CASSSSAAPDYGYTF. Written as DNA, the CDR3 is TGTGCCAGCAGCTCCTCTGCCGCCCCAGACTATGGATACACCTTC.

The chain uses TRBV7-3 and TRBJ1-2; D is possibly TRBD1 (5 bases). Trimming took 5 bases from V and 4 from J, leaving 20 bases between them. The V gene's germline CDR1 is SGHTA and CDR2 FQGTGA. The CDR3 has 16 residues. CDR3 nucleotides: TGTGCCAGCAGCCCAGGGCAGAGGAGTGGTGGCTATGGCTACACCTTC. Translation: CASSPGQRSGGYGYTF.

This chain uses TRBV28 with TRBJ2-3, with 8 positions matching TRBD2. Per the germline V gene, CDR1 is MDHEN and CDR2 is SYDVKM. The CDR3 contains 15 residues. With V trimmed by 4 bases and J by 7 bases, 10 bases remained unmatched. The CDR3 loop reads CASSSGERETYTQYF. DNA of the CDR3: TGTGCCAGCAGTTCCGGGGAGCGGGAGACATATACGCAGTATTTT. The full variable domain, its missing parts supplied by reference TRBV28 and TRBJ2-3, is DVKVTQSSRYLVKRTGEKVFLECVQDMDHENMFWYRQDPGLGLRLIYFSYDVKMKEKGDIPEGYSVSREKKERFSLILESASTNQTSMYLCASSSGERETYTQYFGPGTRLTVL.

The genes are TRBV18 and TRBJ2-7; D not resolved. The CDR3 consists of 12 residues. With 6 bases removed from V and 4 bases from J, the gap between germline ends came to 10 bases. Germline-derived CDR1 and CDR2 are KGHSH and LQKENI. CDR3: CASSASAYEQYF. The CDR3 nucleotides are TGTGCCAGCTCCGCCTCGGCATACGAGCAGTACTTC. The full variable domain, rest sourced from reference TRBV18 and TRBJ2-7, is NAGVMQNPRHLVRRRGQEARLRCSPMKGHSHVYWYRQLPEEGLKFMVYLQKENIIDESGMPKERFSAEFPKEGPSILRIQQVVRGDSAAYFCASSASAYEQYFGPGTRLTVT.

With respect to this clonotype: A far larger clone is one nucleotide away, so this likely arose from a read error. The rearrangement uses TRBV7-3 and TRBJ2-3; TRBD1 aligns across 7 bases. There are 19 residues in the CDR3. Germline CDR1 reads SGHTA; CDR2 reads FQGTGA. Trimming removed 2 bases from V and 2 bases from J; junction bases left unmatched: 16. In nucleotides, the CDR3 is TGTGCCAGCAGCTTAGCGCCTGGGACAGTGGAGGTGGTCACAGATACGCAGTATTTT. It encodes CASSLAPGTVEVVTDTQYF.

Only one count was recorded for this clonotype. The germline gene is not matched at one end of the junction; a read error may be the cause. The chain has TRBV30 and TRBJ2-2, with no clear D. Germline V lookup: CDR1 GTSNPN, CDR2 SVGIG (reference sequence). The CDR3 totals 12 residues. The CDR3 spells CARSHYAGELFF. CDR3 bases: TGTGCCCGGAGTCACTACGCCGGGGAGCTGTTTTTT. The variable domain in full, with the rest retrieved from reference TRBV30 and TRBJ2-2, is SQTIHQWPATLVQPVGSPLSLECTVEGTSNPNLYWYRQAAGRGLQLLFYSVGIGQISSEVPQNLSASRPQDRQFILSSKKLLLSDSGFYLCARSHYAGELFFGEGSRLTVL.

A word on this clonotype: At one end, the junction sequence differs from germline, possibly due to a read error. The V call is TRBV24-1, the J call TRBJ2-3; TRBD2 matches at 7 bases. CDR1 is KGHDR and CDR2 is SFDVKD in the germline V gene. The CDR3 consists of 15 residues. CDR3 coding DNA: TGTGCCAGCAGTTCTAGCGGAGCCTTCACAGATACGCAGTATTTT. Protein sequence: CASSSSGAFTDTQYF.

In regard to this clonotype: This may stem from a read error, because a much larger clone lies one nucleotide away. The CDR3 region is CATATWPVTEAFF. CDR3 sequence (DNA): TGTGCCACCGCTACATGGCCGGTCACTGAAGCTTTCTTT. The chain carries TRBV28 and TRBJ1-1; D call uncertain. CDR1 and CDR2 (germline): MDHEN, SYDVKM. The CDR3 is 13 amino acids. V lost 10 bases, J lost 4 bases, and 16 bases lay in between. Using reference TRBV28 and TRBJ1-1 for the parts outside the CDR3, the full variable domain is DVKVTQSSRYLVKRTGEKVFLECVQDMDHENMFWYRQDPGLGLRLIYFSYDVKMKEKGDIPEGYSVSREKKERFSLILESASTNQTSMYLCATATWPVTEAFFGQGTRLTVV.

In the case of this clonotype: A far larger clone differs by one base, so this is likely a read error. This rearrangement joins TRBV7-9 to TRBJ1-2; a possible D gene is TRBD1 (5 bases). Trimming took 7 bases from V and 5 from J, leaving 17 bases between them. From germline, CDR1 is SEHNR and CDR2 FQNEAQ (reference sequence). The CDR3 is 14 amino acids. CDR3 loop: CASIFRDPGYGYTF. DNA of the CDR3: TGTGCCAGCATCTTCCGGGACCCAGGGTATGGCTACACCTTC.

In its sample, this clonotype is medium-sized. This chain connects TRBV7-7 to TRBJ2-3; 8 positions match TRBD1. The CDR3 runs to 14 residues. CDR1 is SSHAT and CDR2 is FNYEAQ in the germline V gene (reference sequence). The CDR3 spells CASSLTGDTDTQYF. The DNA of the CDR3 is TGTGCTAGCTCGTTGACAGGGGACACAGATACGCAGTATTTT.

This chain joins TRBV2 and TRBJ1-2; no firm D call. Trimming removed 5 bases at V and 3 bases at J, with 13 bases between. Germline V gene sequence: CDR1 SNHLY, CDR2 FYNNEI. The CDR3 covers 14 residues. In DNA form, the CDR3 reads TGTGCCAGCAGTCGACTGACTTCCGACTATGGCTACACCTTC. This codes for CASSRLTSDYGYTF.

V is TRBV7-2 and J is TRBJ2-5, with a weak D call TRBD1 (6 bases). This CDR3 is 14 amino acids long. V was clipped by 2 bases and J by 5 bases, with 12 bases between them. Germline lookup yields CDR1 SGHTA and CDR2 FQGNSA. The CDR3 sequence: CASSLSGALETQYF. CDR3 sequence (DNA): TGTGCCAGCAGCTTATCAGGGGCCCTGGAGACCCAGTACTTC. The entire variable domain, with the rest obtained from reference TRBV7-2 and TRBJ2-5, is as follows: GAGVSQSPSNKVTEKGKDVELRCDPISGHTALYWYRQSLGQGLEFLIYFQGNSAPDKSGLPSDRFSAERTGGSVSTLTIQRTQQEDSAVYLCASSLSGALETQYFGPGTRLLVL.

This clonotype is medium-sized by share. The CDR3 is CASSPSRLAGSTDTQYF. For the CDR3, the DNA is TGCGCCAGCAGCCCTTCTAGACTAGCGGGAAGCACAGATACGCAGTATTTT. The rearrangement uses TRBV4-1 and TRBJ2-3, with 11 bases aligning to TRBD2. Germline trimming cut 4 bases from V and 0 bases from J; bases unmatched to any gene: 6. CDR1 is MGHRA, CDR2 YSYEKL, per germline. The CDR3 runs 17 residues.

This clonotype is categorized as medium-sized (0.01 to 0.1%). V gene TRBV6-5 combines with J gene TRBJ1-3; unclear D gene. Germline values: CDR1 MNHEY, CDR2 SVGAGI. There are 15 residues in the CDR3. V lost 1 base and J 8 bases, leaving 15 bases between the germline ends. CDR3 sequence reads: CASSYLIGSWDTIYF. CDR3 bases: TGTGCCAGCAGTTACTTAATTGGCTCCTGGGACACCATATATTTT.

Comments on this clonotype: This may arise from a read error, as a much more abundant clone is one base away. The CDR3 DNA reads as TGCGCCAGCAGCCGGACGGGTGGCGAGCAGTACTTC. Translated, it gives CASSRTGGEQYF. The chain combines TRBV4-1 with TRBJ2-7, with D uncertain. With 4 bases removed from V and 6 bases from J, the gap between germline ends came to 10 bases. CDR1 MGHRA and CDR2 YSYEKL come from the germline V gene. The CDR3 is made up of 12 amino acids.